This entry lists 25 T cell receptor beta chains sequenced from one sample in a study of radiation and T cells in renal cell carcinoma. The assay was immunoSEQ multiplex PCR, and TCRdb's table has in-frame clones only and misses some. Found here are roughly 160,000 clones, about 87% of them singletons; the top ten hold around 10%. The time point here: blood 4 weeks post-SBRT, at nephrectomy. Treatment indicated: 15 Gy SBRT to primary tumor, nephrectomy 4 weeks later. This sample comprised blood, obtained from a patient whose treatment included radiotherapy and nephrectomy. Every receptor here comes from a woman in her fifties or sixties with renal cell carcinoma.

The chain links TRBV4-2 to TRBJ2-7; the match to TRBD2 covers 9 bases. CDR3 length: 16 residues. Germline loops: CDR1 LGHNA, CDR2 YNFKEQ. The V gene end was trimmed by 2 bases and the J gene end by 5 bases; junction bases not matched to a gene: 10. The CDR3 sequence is CASSQSGGGLAHEQYF. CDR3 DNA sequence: TGTGCCAGCAGCCAATCTGGGGGGGGACTAGCCCACGAGCAGTACTTC.

CDR3 sequence: CASRRGDLSTDTQYF. CDR3 in DNA: TGCGCCAGCAGGAGGGGGGACTTAAGCACAGATACGCAGTATTTT. This chain joins TRBV5-1 and TRBJ2-3; D is perhaps TRBD1 or TRBD2 (6 bases each). The CDR3 covers 15 residues. CDR1 and CDR2 from the germline V gene are SGHRS and YFSETQ. V was shortened by 5 bases and J by 0 bases, with 13 bases between the two germline ends.

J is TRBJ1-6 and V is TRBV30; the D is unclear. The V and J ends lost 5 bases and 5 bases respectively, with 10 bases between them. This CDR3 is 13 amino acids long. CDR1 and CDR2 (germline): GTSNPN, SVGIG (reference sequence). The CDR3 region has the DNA TGTGCCTGGGGAAGGAGAAATAATTCACCCCTCCACTTT. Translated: CAWGRRNNSPLHF. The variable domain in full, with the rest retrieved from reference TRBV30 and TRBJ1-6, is SQTIHQWPATLVQPVGSPLSLECTVEGTSNPNLYWYRQAAGRGLQLLFYSVGIGQISSEVPQNLSASRPQDRQFILSSKKLLLSDSGFYLCAWGRRNNSPLHFGNGTRLTVT.

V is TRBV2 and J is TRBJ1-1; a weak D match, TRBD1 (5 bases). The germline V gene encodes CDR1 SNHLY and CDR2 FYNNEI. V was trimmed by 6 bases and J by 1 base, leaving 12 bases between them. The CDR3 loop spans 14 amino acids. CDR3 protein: CASRGGAPNTEAFF. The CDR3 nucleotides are TGTGCCAGCAGGGGTGGGGCGCCGAACACTGAAGCTTTCTTT.

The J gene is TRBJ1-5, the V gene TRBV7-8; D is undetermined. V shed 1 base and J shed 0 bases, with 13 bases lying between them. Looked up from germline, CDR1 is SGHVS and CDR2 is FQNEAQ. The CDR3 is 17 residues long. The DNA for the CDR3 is TGTGCCAGCAGCTTAGTAGGGCAGACAAATAGCAATCAGCCCCAGCATTTT. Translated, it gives CASSLVGQTNSNQPQHF.

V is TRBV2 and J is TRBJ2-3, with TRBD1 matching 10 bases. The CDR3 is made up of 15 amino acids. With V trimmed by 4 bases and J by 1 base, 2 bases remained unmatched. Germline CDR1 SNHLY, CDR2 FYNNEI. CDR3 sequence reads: CASSAGTGGTDTQYF. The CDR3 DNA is TGTGCCAGCAGTGCCGGGACAGGGGGCACAGATACGCAGTATTTT.

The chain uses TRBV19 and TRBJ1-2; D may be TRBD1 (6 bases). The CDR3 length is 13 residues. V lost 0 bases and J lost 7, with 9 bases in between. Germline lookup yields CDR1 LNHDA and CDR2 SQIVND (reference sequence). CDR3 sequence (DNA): TGTGCCAGTAGTATAGACAGGGGTGGTGGCTACACCTTC. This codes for CASSIDRGGGYTF.

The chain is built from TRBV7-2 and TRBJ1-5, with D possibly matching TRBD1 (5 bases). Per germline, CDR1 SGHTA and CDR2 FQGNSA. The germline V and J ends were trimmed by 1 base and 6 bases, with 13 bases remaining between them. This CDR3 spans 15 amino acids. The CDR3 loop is CASSLELQGGQPQHF. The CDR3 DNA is TGTGCCAGCAGCTTAGAACTCCAGGGCGGTCAGCCCCAGCATTTT.

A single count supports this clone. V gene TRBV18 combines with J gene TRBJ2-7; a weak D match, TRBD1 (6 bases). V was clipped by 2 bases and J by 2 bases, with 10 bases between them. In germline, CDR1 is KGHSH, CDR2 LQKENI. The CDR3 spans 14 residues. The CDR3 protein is CASSPNRAPYEQYF. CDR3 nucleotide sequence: TGTGCCAGCTCACCAAACAGGGCCCCCTACGAGCAGTACTTC.

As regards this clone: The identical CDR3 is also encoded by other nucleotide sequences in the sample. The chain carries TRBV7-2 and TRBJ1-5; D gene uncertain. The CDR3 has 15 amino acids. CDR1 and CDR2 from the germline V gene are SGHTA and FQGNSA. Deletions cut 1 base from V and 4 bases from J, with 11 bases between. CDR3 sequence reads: CASSLDAGVNQPQHF. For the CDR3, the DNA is TGTGCCAGCAGCTTAGATGCAGGTGTGAATCAGCCCCAGCATTTT.

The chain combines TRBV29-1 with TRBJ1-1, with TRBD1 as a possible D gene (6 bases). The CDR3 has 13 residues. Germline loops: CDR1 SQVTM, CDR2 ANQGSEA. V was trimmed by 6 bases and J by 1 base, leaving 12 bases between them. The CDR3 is CSVKGDPNTEAFF. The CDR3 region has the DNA TGCAGCGTCAAGGGGGACCCGAACACTGAAGCTTTCTTT.

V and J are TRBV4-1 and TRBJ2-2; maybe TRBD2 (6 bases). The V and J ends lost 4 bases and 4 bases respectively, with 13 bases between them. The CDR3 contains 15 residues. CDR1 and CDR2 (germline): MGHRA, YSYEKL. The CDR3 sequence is CASSPAGGLTGELFF. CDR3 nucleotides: TGCGCCAGCAGCCCGGCCGGGGGACTCACCGGGGAGCTGTTTTTT.

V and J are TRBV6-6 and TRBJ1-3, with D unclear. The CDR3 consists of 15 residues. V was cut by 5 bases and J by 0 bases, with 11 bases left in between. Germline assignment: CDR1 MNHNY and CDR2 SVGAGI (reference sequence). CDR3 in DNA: TGTGCCAGCAGTCCCAACGAGAGCTCTGGAAACACCATATATTTT. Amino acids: CASSPNESSGNTIYF.

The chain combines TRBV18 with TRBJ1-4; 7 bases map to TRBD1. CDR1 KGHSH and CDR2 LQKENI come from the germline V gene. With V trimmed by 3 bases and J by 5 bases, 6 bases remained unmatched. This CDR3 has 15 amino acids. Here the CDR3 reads CASSPDRVGNEKLFF. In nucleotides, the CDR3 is TGTGCCAGCTCACCCGACAGGGTGGGGAATGAAAAACTGTTTTTT.

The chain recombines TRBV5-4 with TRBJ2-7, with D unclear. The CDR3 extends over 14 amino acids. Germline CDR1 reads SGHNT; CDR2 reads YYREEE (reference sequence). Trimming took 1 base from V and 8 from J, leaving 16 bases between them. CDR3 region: CASSLIPLASKQYF. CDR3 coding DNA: TGTGCCAGCAGCTTGATCCCGTTAGCATCGAAGCAGTACTTC.

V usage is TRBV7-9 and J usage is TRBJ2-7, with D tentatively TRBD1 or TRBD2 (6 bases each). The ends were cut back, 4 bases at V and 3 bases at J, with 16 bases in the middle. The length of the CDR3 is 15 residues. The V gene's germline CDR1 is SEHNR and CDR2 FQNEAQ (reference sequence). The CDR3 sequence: CASSSSRRGIYEQYF. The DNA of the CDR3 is TGTGCCAGCAGCTCAAGTCGGAGGGGGATCTACGAGCAGTACTTC.

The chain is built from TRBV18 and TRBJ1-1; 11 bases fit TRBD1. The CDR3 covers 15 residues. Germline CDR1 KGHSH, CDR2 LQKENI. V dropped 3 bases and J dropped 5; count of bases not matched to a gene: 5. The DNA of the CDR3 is TGTGCCAGCTCACCTGGGACAGGGGGATGGACTGAAGCTTTCTTT. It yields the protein CASSPGTGGWTEAFF.

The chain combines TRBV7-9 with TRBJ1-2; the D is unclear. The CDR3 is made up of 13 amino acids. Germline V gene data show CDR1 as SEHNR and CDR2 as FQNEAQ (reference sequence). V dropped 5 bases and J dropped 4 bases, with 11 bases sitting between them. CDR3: CASSVDVVYGYTF. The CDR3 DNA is TGTGCCAGCAGCGTGGACGTAGTCTATGGCTACACCTTC. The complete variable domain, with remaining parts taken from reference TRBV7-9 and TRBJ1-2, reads DTGVSQNPRHKITKRGQNVTFRCDPISEHNRLYWYRQTLGQGPEFLTYFQNEAQLEKSRLLSDRFSAERPKGSFSTLEIQRTEQGDSAMYLCASSVDVVYGYTFGSGTRLTVV.

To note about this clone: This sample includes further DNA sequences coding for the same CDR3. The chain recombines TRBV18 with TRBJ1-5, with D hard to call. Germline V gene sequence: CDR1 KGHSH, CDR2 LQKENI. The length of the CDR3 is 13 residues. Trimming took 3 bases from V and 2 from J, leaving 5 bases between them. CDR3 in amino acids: CASSPRGNQPQHF. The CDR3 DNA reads TGTGCCAGCTCACCGCGGGGCAATCAGCCCCAGCATTTT.

Written as DNA, the CDR3 is TGTGCAGCCGGACTAGGGACGTACGAGCAGTACTTC. Its translation is CAAGLGTYEQYF. The chain is built from TRBV12-2 and TRBJ2-7; TRBD2, the table's D call, lacks a check against the DNA. TRBV12-2 is listed as a pseudogene. CDR3 length: 12 residues.

CDR3 protein: CATKTGGDTGELFF. CDR3 DNA sequence: TGTGCCACCAAGACAGGGGGGGACACCGGGGAGCTGTTTTTT. The gene calls are TRBV19 and TRBJ2-2; 9 bases agree with TRBD1. The CDR3 contains 14 residues. J lost 3 bases, V lost 10 bases, and 6 bases had no gene match. Per germline, CDR1 LNHDA and CDR2 SQIVND (reference sequence).

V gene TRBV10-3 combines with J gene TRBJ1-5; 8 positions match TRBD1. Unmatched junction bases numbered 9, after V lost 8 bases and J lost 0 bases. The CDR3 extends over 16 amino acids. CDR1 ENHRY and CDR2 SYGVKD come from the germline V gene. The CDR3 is CAIGQGALNSNQPQHF. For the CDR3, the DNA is TGTGCCATCGGTCAGGGGGCCCTTAATAGCAATCAGCCCCAGCATTTT.

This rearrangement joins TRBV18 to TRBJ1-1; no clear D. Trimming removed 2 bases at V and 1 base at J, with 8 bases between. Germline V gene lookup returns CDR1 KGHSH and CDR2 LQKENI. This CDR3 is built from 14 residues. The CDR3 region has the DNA TGTGCCAGCTCACCAGTGTTCGGGAACACTGAAGCTTTCTTT. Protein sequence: CASSPVFGNTEAFF.

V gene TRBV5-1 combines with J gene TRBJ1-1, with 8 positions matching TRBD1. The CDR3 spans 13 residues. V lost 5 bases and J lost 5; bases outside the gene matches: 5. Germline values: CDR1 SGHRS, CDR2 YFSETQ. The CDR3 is CASRTGVSTEAFF. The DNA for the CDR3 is TGCGCCAGCAGGACAGGGGTTTCGACTGAAGCTTTCTTT.

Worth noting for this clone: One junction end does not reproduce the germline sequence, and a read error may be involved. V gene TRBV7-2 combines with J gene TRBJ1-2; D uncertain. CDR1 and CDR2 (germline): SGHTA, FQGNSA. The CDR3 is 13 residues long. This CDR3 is CVSSLSADYGYTF. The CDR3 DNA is TGTGTCAGCAGCCTATCGGCTGACTATGGCTACACCTTC.